Below are 8 T cell receptor beta chains sequenced from a single sample in a study of blood T cell repertoires in COVID-19. The assay was immunoSEQ multiplex PCR, and TCRdb's table has in-frame clones only and misses some. Of 70,000 to 90,000 clones in the sample, 75% to 90% were seen once. Sequencing was carried out using peripheral blood. The origin of the receptors is a man aged 80 or over with COVID-19, enrolled during active disease.

The gene calls are TRBV10-3 and TRBJ1-4; 7 positions agree with TRBD1. Per the germline V gene, CDR1 is ENHRY and CDR2 is SYGVKD. V lost 2 bases to trimming and J lost 7 bases; unmatched junction nucleotides: 4. This CDR3 is built from 14 residues. CDR3 protein: CAISERQGGEKLFF. CDR3 DNA sequence: TGTGCCATCAGTGAGAGACAGGGAGGTGAAAAACTGTTTTTT.

The V and J genes are TRBV14 and TRBJ1-6; D remains ambiguous. The CDR3 covers 11 residues. Between the trimmed V and J ends, which lost 3 bases and 13 bases, there was a span of 7 bases. Germline values: CDR1 SGHDN, CDR2 FVKESK. For the CDR3, the DNA is TGTGCCAGCAGCCACCGCGGGCCCCTCCACTTT. Its translation is CASSHRGPLHF.

The chain recombines TRBV3-1 (or the pseudogene TRBV3-2) with TRBJ1-1; no definite D call. Germline lookup yields CDR1 LGHDT and CDR2 YNNKEL (reference sequence). CDR3 length: 12 amino acids. V lost 0 bases to trimming and J lost 8 bases, with 7 bases between them. Written as DNA, the CDR3 is TGTGCCAGCAGCCAAGAAGCGGGCGAAGCTTTCTTT. As protein: CASSQEAGEAFF.

The CDR3 nucleotides are TGTGCCAGCAGTTTTCTAGCGGGTGGGTGGGAGCAGTTCTTC. Its protein is CASSFLAGGWEQFF. This rearrangement joins TRBV28 to TRBJ2-1; 8 bases agree with TRBD2. This CDR3 contains 14 residues. The J segment lost 10 bases and the V segment lost 3 bases, leaving 8 bases of the junction unmatched. In germline, CDR1 is MDHEN, CDR2 SYDVKM. The whole variable domain, filled in from reference TRBV28 and TRBJ2-1, reads DVKVTQSSRYLVKRTGEKVFLECVQDMDHENMFWYRQDPGLGLRLIYFSYDVKMKEKGDIPEGYSVSREKKERFSLILESASTNQTSMYLCASSFLAGGWEQFFGPGTRLTVL.

The chain recombines TRBV9 with TRBJ2-7; D uncertain. Germline CDR1 and CDR2: SGDLS and YYNGEE. The CDR3 runs 15 residues. V was shortened by 4 bases and J by 3 bases, with 17 bases between the two germline ends. The CDR3 DNA follows: TGTGCCAGCAGCCAAAGTCCCGTCCTCGGCTACGAGCAGTACTTC. This gives the protein CASSQSPVLGYEQYF.

The chain links TRBV6-2 or TRBV6-3 to TRBJ1-6; no definite D call. In germline, CDR1 is MNHEY, CDR2 SVGEGT. This CDR3 comprises 19 residues. Between the trimmed V and J ends, which lost 2 bases and 1 base, there was a span of 18 bases. The CDR3 coding sequence is TGTGCCAGCAGTTACCCCCAAGGACTTCGGGGATCCTATAATTCACCCCTCCACTTT. Translation: CASSYPQGLRGSYNSPLHF.

This clone was seen only once. This rearrangement joins TRBV7-9 to TRBJ1-3; 7 bases fit TRBD1. Germline V gives CDR1 SEHNR, CDR2 FQNEAQ (reference sequence). There are 15 residues in the CDR3. V was clipped by 4 bases and J by 0 bases; unmatched bases: 3. The CDR3 is CASSWGQHSGNTIYF. For the CDR3, the DNA is TGTGCCAGCAGCTGGGGACAGCACTCTGGAAACACCATATATTTT.

In its sample, this clone was seen a few times. The V gene is TRBV7-2, the J gene TRBJ1-5; 8 positions agree with TRBD1. CDR3 length: 15 residues. Germline values: CDR1 SGHTA, CDR2 FQGNSA. J lost 6 bases, V lost 2 bases, and 6 bases had no gene match. This CDR3 reads CASSLRTGQGQPQHF. The CDR3 nucleotides are TGTGCCAGCAGCTTACGGACAGGGCAGGGTCAGCCCCAGCATTTT.